The rows below give T cell receptor beta chains drawn from one sample of a study of naive and memory T cell subsets. In TCRdb, the UMI-ligation and nested PCR reads were re-called with MiXCR into one record per CDR3 protein. The sample shows approximately 80,000 distinct CDR3 sequences, about 10% of them seen only once. The specimen sequenced was naive CD8+ T cells from blood. Every receptor here comes from a human donor in good health. Both conserved end residues are part of each CDR3. Each record gives: V gene, D gene, CDR3 protein. A D gene is named only where the DNA matches it firmly.

v_call: TRBV29-1; d_call: TRBD2; cdr3_aa: CSVEVGGTGDTQYF
v_call: TRBV6-5; d_call: TRBD2; cdr3_aa: CASSYAGTSGNYEQYF
v_call: TRBV11-2; d_call: TRBD1; cdr3_aa: CASITRQGQGAREQYF
v_call: TRBV5-5; d_call: .; cdr3_aa: CASSLRDGLTNEKLFF
v_call: TRBV7-8; d_call: .; cdr3_aa: CASSSVGGSDYEQYF
v_call: TRBV6-6; d_call: .; cdr3_aa: CASSYSGNRMRGDTQYF
v_call: TRBV19; d_call: .; cdr3_aa: CASTRLDGTFLAPNTEAFF
v_call: TRBV7-2; d_call: TRBD1; cdr3_aa: CASSFPGTGGPRMNSPLHF
v_call: TRBV27; d_call: .; cdr3_aa: CATTSGGRGTDTQYF
v_call: TRBV12-3/TRBV12-4; d_call: .; cdr3_aa: CASSSSSIATNEKLFF
v_call: TRBV29-1; d_call: TRBD2; cdr3_aa: CSVEGLAGASYNEQFF
v_call: TRBV7-9; d_call: TRBD1; cdr3_aa: CASSLAYGPGQTNTGELFF
v_call: TRBV30; d_call: .; cdr3_aa: CAWSVGQGRETEAFF
v_call: TRBV30; d_call: TRBD2; cdr3_aa: CAWRASGRADTQYF
v_call: TRBV24-1; d_call: .; cdr3_aa: CATSDPDGHNEQFF
v_call: TRBV21-1; d_call: .; cdr3_aa: CASSRLAGGPSWNEQFF
v_call: TRBV27; d_call: .; cdr3_aa: CASSFDQSANTEAFF
v_call: TRBV9; d_call: TRBD1; cdr3_aa: CASSTRAGETGREQYF
v_call: TRBV27; d_call: .; cdr3_aa: CASRQGAYEQYF
v_call: TRBV7-3; d_call: .; cdr3_aa: CASSLTSSGQNEQFF
v_call: TRBV21-1; d_call: .; cdr3_aa: CASSRGHHQETQYF
v_call: TRBV4-1; d_call: .; cdr3_aa: CASSQDQYEGSYNEQFF
v_call: TRBV29-1; d_call: .; cdr3_aa: CSAARGTYNEQFF
v_call: TRBV6-5; d_call: TRBD2; cdr3_aa: CASSWGLAYEQYF
v_call: TRBV20-1; d_call: TRBD2; cdr3_aa: CSASPGLAGGSGELFF
v_call: TRBV10-3; d_call: TRBD1; cdr3_aa: CAISQWDRRYPSGANVLTF
v_call: TRBV5-6; d_call: TRBD1; cdr3_aa: CASSRTGGEQYF
v_call: TRBV6-5; d_call: TRBD2; cdr3_aa: CASSVVAGANEQFF